The 10 T cell receptor beta chains below all came from one sample that was sequenced in a study of beta chain features in type 1 diabetes. Overall study findings and caveats: Type 1 diabetes patients had moderately but significantly shorter TCRB CDR3s in all four CD4+ subsets.

For these receptors, no antigen is known. The authors reverse transcribed all of the isolated RNA, so sequencing captured expressed TCRB transcripts. Clones were sequenced by immunoSEQ multiplex PCR, and TCRdb holds only the in-frame ones, with some missing. The profile shows 150,000 to 190,000 clones, approximately 10% of them singletons. Specimen: central memory CD4+ T cells from blood. These receptors came from a man aged 30-40 years with type 1 diabetes.

Many counts were recorded for this clone. The chain is built from TRBV23-1 and TRBJ2-1, with no clear D. TRBV23-1 is given ORF status, its function remaining uncertain. V lost 6 bases and J lost 6, with 12 bases in between. The CDR3 sequence is 13 residues long. CDR3 coding DNA: TGCGCCAGCAGCTCAATCAGGCTCAATGAGCAGTTCTTC. Amino acid sequence: CASSSIRLNEQFF.

This clone was observed a few times. The chain uses TRBV12-5 and TRBJ2-7, with a tentative D call TRBD1 (6 bases). CDR1 LGHNT and CDR2 FRNRAP come from the germline V gene. The CDR3 has 14 residues. The germline V and J ends were trimmed by 1 base and 3 bases, with 10 bases remaining between them. The CDR3 DNA is TGTGCTAGTGGTTTGGCCTGGGACAACTACGAGCAGTACTTC. Its protein is CASGLAWDNYEQYF.

In this sample, this clone turned up a few times. This sequence joins TRBV15 and TRBJ2-7; 8 bases are a match to TRBD2. J was trimmed by 1 base and V by 3 bases; bases with no gene match: 2. Germline V CDR1 and CDR2: LNHNV, YYDKDF (reference sequence). The CDR3 spans 14 residues. The CDR3 DNA follows: TGTGCCACCAGCAGGGAGCGGGAGTCCTACGAGCAGTACTTC. This gives the protein CATSRERESYEQYF. The variable domain in full, with the rest retrieved from reference TRBV15 and TRBJ2-7, is DAMVIQNPRYQVTQFGKPVTLSCSQTLNHNVMYWYQQKSSQAPKLLFHYYDKDFNNEADTPDNFQSRRPNTSFCFLDIRSPGLGDTAMYLCATSRERESYEQYFGPGTRLTVT.

The V and J genes are TRBV5-4 and TRBJ2-3; 12 bases agree with TRBD2. CDR1 and CDR2 from the germline V gene are SGHNT and YYREEE (reference sequence). J gave up 0 bases and V 0 bases, and 8 bases lay outside the gene matches. The CDR3 loop spans 19 amino acids. Here the CDR3 DNA reads TGTGCCAGCAGCTTGGTATTTCTAGCGGGAGGGCCTAGCACAGATACGCAGTATTTT. Encoded protein: CASSLVFLAGGPSTDTQYF.

This chain connects TRBV19 to TRBJ1-1; D uncertain. CDR1 and CDR2 (germline): LNHDA, SQIVND (reference sequence). There are 10 residues in the CDR3. V lost 5 bases and J lost 11, with 9 bases in between. DNA for the CDR3: TGTGCCAGTAGTGCTGTAGTCGCTTTCTTT. This translates into CASSAVVAFF.

This clone was found a few times. The chain links TRBV4-2 to TRBJ2-3; 9 bases are a match to TRBD2. CDR1 and CDR2 (germline): LGHNA, YNFKEQ. The CDR3 runs 17 residues. V gave up 0 bases and J gave up 5 bases; unmatched junction bases: 9. CDR3 nucleotide sequence: TGTGCCAGCAGCCAAGACATTAGCGGGAGTATAGGAGATACGCAGTATTTT. Translated, it gives CASSQDISGSIGDTQYF.

This clone was recorded a few times. The chain carries TRBV19 and TRBJ2-1; 8 bases map to TRBD2. The CDR3 has 14 residues. V lost 4 bases, J lost 7 bases, and 6 bases stayed unmatched. Germline CDR1 and CDR2: LNHDA and SQIVND (reference sequence). The chain's CDR3 is CASSRAERGNEQFF. DNA for the CDR3: TGTGCCAGTAGTAGGGCTGAGCGGGGGAATGAGCAGTTCTTC.

The chain employs TRBV6-5 and TRBJ2-4; 8 positions match TRBD2. With V trimmed by 5 bases and J by 7 bases, 10 bases remained unmatched. The CDR3 is 15 residues long. CDR1 is MNHEY, CDR2 SVGAGI, per germline. For the CDR3, the DNA is TGTGCCAGCAGTCCGATCGGGAGGGGAAGGAACATTCAGTACTTC. Amino acids: CASSPIGRGRNIQYF.

This chain links TRBV28 with TRBJ2-1, with a weak D call TRBD2 (5 bases). The germline V and J ends were trimmed by 2 bases and 2 bases, with 13 bases remaining between them. The CDR3 runs 16 residues. Germline values: CDR1 MDHEN, CDR2 SYDVKM. Written as DNA, the CDR3 is TGTGCCAGCAGTTTAGGGGTAGGGAGCACCTACAATGAGCAGTTCTTC. This codes for CASSLGVGSTYNEQFF.

In its sample, this clone was seen a few times. This chain connects TRBV7-6 to TRBJ1-4; D is possibly TRBD1 (5 bases). The V end lost 5 bases, the J end lost 10 bases, and 17 bases lay between the germline ends. This CDR3 spans 14 amino acids. The germline V gene has CDR1 SGHVS and CDR2 FNYEAQ. CDR3 coding DNA: TGTGCCAGCAGCCTAACCGGTCAGGGCGCAAAACTGTTTTTT. Its translation is CASSLTGQGAKLFF.